This T cell receptor (beta chain) was captured in a study of blood T cells in healthy people across ages. The study's findings and limits: Diversity figures based on one million T cells were deemed too low.

This clonotype has only a few counts. What it binds is not known. A second PCR of 7 to 11 cycles used a sample-barcoded 5' primer and a J-beta primer mix. There were at least 3 million CDR3-containing paired-end reads obtained from each sample. TCRdb re-analysed the 5' RACE reads in MiXCR, keeping a single row per CDR3 protein. The profile shows 550,000 to 700,000 distinct CDR3 sequences, roughly a quarter of them singletons. PBMCs, at least 7 million per sample, were isolated. This CDR3 comprises 14 residues. Unmatched junction bases numbered 3, after V lost 1 base and J lost 4 bases. The germline CDR1 and CDR2 sequences are SQVTM and ANQGSEA.

The material sequenced was blood. The source is a woman between 65 and 79 years old in good health. This chain uses TRBV29-1 with TRBJ1-4; 7 positions match TRBD1. CDR3 sequence reads: CSVEGDSLNEKLFF. The CDR3 nucleotides are TGCAGCGTTGAAGGGGACAGCCTTAATGAAAAACTGTTTTTT.